This T cell receptor (beta chain) derives from a study of memory CD4+ T cells and cytomegalovirus serostatus. The sort gate was single viable CD3+CD4+CD8-CD45RO+ cells for memory CD4+ T cells. Comment on this clone: As yet, its antigen is unknown.

This CDR3 has 16 amino acids. V gave up 6 bases and J gave up 3 bases; unmatched junction bases: 12. Germline V lookup: CDR1 KGHSH, CDR2 LQKENI. Study observations and caveats: Each of roughly 65 CMV-associated TCRbeta sequences occurred in one to five individuals.

TCRdb's copy holds only in-frame clones and misses some; the assay was immunoSEQ multiplex PCR. The sample lists over 65,000 clones, about 70% occurring once. The TCR comes from an adult in good health and CMV-seropositive. What was sequenced was memory CD4+ T cells from blood. This chain links TRBV18 with TRBJ1-1; TRBD1 agrees at 8 bases. The CDR3 DNA is TGTGCCAGCTCGTGGGACAGGCCCCGAGGGGACACTGAAGCTTTCTTT. Its translation: CASSWDRPRGDTEAFF.